Listed below are T cell receptor beta chains from one sample, sequenced in a study of technical replicates of blood from a handful of donors. Measured with immunoSEQ multiplex PCR; TCRdb has only the in-frame clones, and not every one. The sample lists 74,000 or so clones; around 96% were seen once. Sequenced material: T cells isolated from PBMCs. These receptors came from a human donor in good health. CDR3s include the opening cysteine and the closing phenylalanine or tryptophan. The order of the fields is V gene, J gene, clone size, D gene, CDR3 protein, CDR3 DNA. The D gene is left open where the match is weak. Clone size is not always given. Where it is, it says once, few, many or a class for expanded clones.

TRBV28	TRBJ2-3	.	TRBD2	CASSETSLYTDTQYF	TGTGCCAGCAGTGAGACTAGCCTATACACAGATACGCAGTATTTT
TRBV9	TRBJ2-1	.	TRBD1	CASSSPSGTGGMDSYNEQFF	TGTGCCAGCAGCTCTCCCTCCGGGACAGGGGGAATGGACTCCTACAATGAGCAGTTCTTC
TRBV4-2	TRBJ1-2	.	.	CASSQDKSWRQTNYGYTF	TGTGCCAGCAGCCAAGATAAAAGTTGGAGACAGACGAACTATGGCTACACCTTC
TRBV5-6	TRBJ2-2	.	.	CASSLGFSGTKTTGELFF	TGTGCCAGCAGCTTGGGTTTCTCCGGGACAAAGACCACCGGGGAGCTGTTTTTT
TRBV5-1	TRBJ2-3	.	.	CASSPLYLPDTQYF	TGCGCCAGCAGCCCCCTCTATCTTCCAGATACGCAGTATTTT
TRBV30	TRBJ1-4	few	.	CAWSRELNNEKLFF	TGTGCCTGGAGTAGAGAACTGAATAATGAAAAACTGTTTTTT
TRBV5-4	TRBJ2-3	once	.	CASSYSGDTQYF	TGTGCCAGCAGTTATAGTGGAGATACGCAGTATTTT
TRBV2	TRBJ1-5	.	TRBD1	CASSDPRGSNQPQHF	TGTGCCAGCAGTGACCCCAGGGGGAGCAATCAGCCCCAGCATTTT
TRBV4-3	TRBJ2-1	.	TRBD2	CASSQVLAGNEQFF	TGCGCCAGCAGCCAAGTTCTAGCGGGCAATGAGCAGTTCTTC
TRBV19	TRBJ2-6	once	.	CASIAQVSSGANVLTF	TGTGCCAGTATTGCCCAGGTGAGCTCTGGGGCCAACGTCCTGACTTTC
TRBV7-3	TRBJ2-5	.	.	CASSPSFGEETQYF	TGTGCCAGCAGCCCGTCTTTCGGGGAAGAGACCCAGTACTTC
TRBV11-2	TRBJ1-4	.	.	CASSLDTGHSQKLFF	TGTGCCAGCAGCTTAGACACGGGACATTCCCAAAAACTGTTTTTT
TRBV6-4	TRBJ1-1	.	.	CASRAQGWNTEAFF	TGTGCCAGCAGGGCACAGGGATGGAACACTGAAGCTTTCTTT
TRBV6-4	TRBJ2-7	.	.	CASSELGGTEQYF	TGTGCCAGCAGTGAGCTAGGGGGAACCGAGCAGTACTTC
TRBV27	TRBJ2-7	.	.	CASRLGQSYEQYF	TGTGCCAGCAGACTCGGACAGTCCTACGAGCAGTACTTC
TRBV28	TRBJ2-7	.	TRBD2	CASSALIAGEYEQYF	TGTGCCAGCAGTGCTTTAATAGCGGGAGAGTACGAGCAGTACTTC
TRBV19	TRBJ2-3	.	TRBD2	CASSIGGSSTDTQYF	TGTGCCAGTAGTATAGGCGGGAGTAGTACAGATACGCAGTATTTT
TRBV5-4	TRBJ2-1	.	TRBD2	CASSAPGTSAYNEQFF	TGTGCCAGCAGCGCCCCCGGGACTAGCGCATACAATGAGCAGTTCTTC
TRBV7-9	TRBJ2-5	.	.	CASSLGSTGQTQYF	TGTGCCAGCAGCTTAGGAAGTACAGGGCAGACCCAGTACTTC
TRBV5-1	TRBJ2-5	.	TRBD1	CASSSMGQGETQYF	TGCGCCAGCAGCTCGATGGGACAGGGAGAGACCCAGTACTTC
TRBV5-1	TRBJ1-1	.	TRBD1	CASSSLQGGNTEAFF	TGCGCCAGCAGCTCCCTACAGGGGGGGAACACTGAAGCTTTCTTT
TRBV18	TRBJ1-1	.	.	CASSPGHQWSAAFF	TGTGCCAGCTCACCGGGACATCAGTGGTCCGCAGCTTTCTTT
TRBV7-3	TRBJ2-1	.	TRBD2	CASSFGLAEYNEQFF	TGTGCCAGCAGCTTCGGACTAGCGGAATACAATGAGCAGTTCTTC
TRBV28	TRBJ1-2	.	TRBD1	CASSPRQGAGYTF	TGTGCCAGCAGTCCCCGCCAGGGGGCGGGCTACACCTTC
TRBV5-1	TRBJ2-1	.	TRBD2	CASSLVLAEYNEQFF	TGCGCCAGCAGCTTGGTTCTAGCGGAGTACAATGAGCAGTTCTTC
TRBV6-1	TRBJ2-7	.	.	CASSETYGIYGEQYF	TGTGCCAGCAGTGAGACTTACGGGATCTATGGGGAGCAGTACTTC
TRBV9	TRBJ1-5	.	.	CASSPSTGTSNQPQHF	TGTGCCAGCAGCCCCTCTACGGGTACCTCAAATCAGCCCCAGCATTTT
TRBV9	TRBJ2-3	.	TRBD2	CASSRWEGKLRDTQYF	TGTGCCAGCAGCCGTTGGGAGGGGAAATTGAGGGATACGCAGTATTTT
TRBV14	TRBJ1-1	.	.	CASSLRGLPKDTEAFF	TGTGCCAGCAGCCTTAGGGGACTCCCTAAGGACACTGAAGCTTTCTTT
TRBV19	TRBJ2-4	.	TRBD1	CASTNRGVDIQYF	TGTGCCAGTACAAACAGGGGGGTAGACATTCAGTACTTC
TRBV7-2	TRBJ2-1	.	.	CASSTRQSYNEQFF	TGTGCCAGCAGCACACGACAGTCCTACAATGAGCAGTTCTTC
TRBV7-2	TRBJ2-5	.	TRBD2	CASSLEREGLGETQYF	TGTGCCAGCAGCTTAGAGCGGGAGGGCCTCGGTGAGACCCAGTACTTC
TRBV29-1	TRBJ2-1	once	.	CSSQDSLFYEQFF	TGCAGCAGCCAGGACAGCCTCTTTTATGAGCAGTTCTTC
TRBV18	TRBJ1-1	.	TRBD1	CASSTETGVNTEAFF	TGTGCCAGCTCAACAGAGACAGGGGTTAACACTGAAGCTTTCTTT
TRBV5-5	TRBJ2-7	once	.	CASSLSLGPEQYF	TGTGCCAGCAGTCTGTCATTGGGCCCCGAGCAGTACTTC
TRBV6-1	TRBJ2-7	once	TRBD1	CASSEPYRGEQYF	TGTGCCAGCAGTGAACCCTACAGGGGCGAGCAGTACTTC
TRBV2	TRBJ2-6	few	.	CASTRRQALTSGANVLTF	TGTGCCAGCACCCGCCGACAGGCCCTCACGTCTGGGGCCAACGTCCTGACTTTC
TRBV9	TRBJ2-3	.	TRBD2	CASSSGAGITDTQYF	TGTGCCAGCAGCTCGGGAGCGGGAATCACAGATACGCAGTATTTT
TRBV18	TRBJ1-1	.	TRBD1	CASSPPGTGGTGTEAFF	TGTGCCAGCTCACCACCTGGGACAGGGGGCACTGGCACTGAAGCTTTCTTT
TRBV18	TRBJ1-2	.	TRBD1	CASSTSGGIHGYTF	TGTGCCAGCTCAACCTCAGGGGGGATTCATGGCTACACCTTC
TRBV11-2	TRBJ2-3	.	TRBD1	CASSPPGQGIDTQYF	TGTGCCAGCAGCCCTCCGGGACAGGGGATAGATACGCAGTATTTT
TRBV5-1	TRBJ1-4	.	TRBD1	CASSLGQGATNEKLFF	TGCGCCAGCAGCCTCGGACAGGGAGCAACTAATGAAAAACTGTTTTTT
TRBV9	TRBJ1-2	.	TRBD1	CASSVESGLGGASYGYTF	TGTGCCAGCAGCGTAGAGTCCGGATTAGGGGGCGCATCCTATGGCTACACCTTC
TRBV7-6	TRBJ2-5	.	.	CASSLVAALGAETQYF	TGTGCCAGCAGCTTAGTTGCCGCGTTGGGGGCAGAGACCCAGTACTTC
TRBV27	TRBJ2-7	.	TRBD1	CASSLRTGENEQYF	TGTGCCAGCAGTTTAAGGACAGGGGAGAACGAGCAGTACTTC
TRBV2	TRBJ2-1	.	TRBD2	CASTGGIHNEQFF	TGTGCCAGTACGGGGGGTATCCACAATGAGCAGTTCTTC
TRBV9	TRBJ2-4	.	.	CASSLLQGPGPKNIQYF	TGTGCCAGCAGCCTACTACAGGGACCGGGTCCTAAAAACATTCAGTACTTC
TRBV11-3	TRBJ2-7	.	TRBD1	CASSFTGTAYYEQYF	TGTGCCAGCAGCTTTACGGGGACAGCCTACTACGAGCAGTACTTC
TRBV7-9	TRBJ1-2	.	.	CASSLEGRDTF	TGTGCCAGCAGCTTAGAAGGGAGAGACACCTTC
TRBV28	TRBJ2-4	.	.	CASNGRVAKNIQYF	TGTGCCAGCAACGGCAGGGTGGCCAAAAACATTCAGTACTTC
TRBV7-8	TRBJ2-1	.	.	CASSLGIPSSYNEQFF	TGTGCCAGCAGCTTAGGCATACCTAGCTCCTACAATGAGCAGTTCTTC
TRBV6-5	TRBJ2-2	.	TRBD2	CASSSRAGGAGELFF	TGTGCCAGCAGTTCCCGAGCGGGGGGCGCCGGGGAGCTGTTTTTT
TRBV7-9	TRBJ1-3	.	.	CASSLDNSGNTIYF	TGTGCCAGCAGCCTAGACAACTCTGGAAACACCATATATTTT
TRBV5-1	TRBJ1-4	.	TRBD1	CASKTGGEEKLFF	TGCGCCAGCAAGACAGGGGGAGAGGAAAAACTGTTTTTT
TRBV2	TRBJ2-7	.	.	CASREGSYEQYF	TGTGCCAGCAGGGAGGGGAGTTACGAGCAGTACTTC
TRBV10-3	TRBJ2-1	.	.	CAISMKHDFSYNEQFF	TGTGCCATCAGTATGAAACACGATTTCTCCTACAATGAGCAGTTCTTC